This T cell receptor beta chain was sequenced in a study of breast tumors, draining lymph nodes, adjacent tissues. Samples came from axillary lymph nodes draining the breast cancer. One entry per CDR3 protein results from TCRdb running MiXCR on the multiplex PCR reads. The sample consists of roughly 220,000 distinct CDR3 sequences, around 35% of them appearing once. CDR3 size: 15 residues. V gave up 8 bases and J gave up 3 bases; unmatched junction bases: 7. Germline V gives CDR1 MNHNS, CDR2 SASEGT. The sample was axillary lymph node tissue. The J gene is TRBJ1-6, the V gene TRBV6-1; 7 bases agree with TRBD1. This receptor was obtained from a female donor with breast cancer. Some clones in this sample may be carry-over from other donors' samples. The CDR3 here is CASERQGFYNSPLHF. The CDR3 nucleotides are TGTGCCAGCGAGCGACAGGGATTCTATAATTCACCCCTCCACTTT.